This TCR beta chain was sequenced in a study of human T cells and chemical hapten exposure. Background on the study: Throughout a study of 20 to 25 weeks, patients underwent weekly scalp administration of diphenylcyclopropenone doses. Whole-study findings and limits: The number of TCRs above 1 in 1000 frequency did not change after DPC sensitization.

This clonotype was recorded many times. Its antigen is currently unknown. The library gave individual cDNA molecules unique molecular identifiers. MiXCR was run by TCRdb on the RACE reads, yielding one entry per CDR3 protein. Of around 120,000 distinct CDR3 sequences in the sample, approximately 15% were seen once. The CDR3 spans 14 residues. Trimming pared 4 bases from V and 2 bases from J, leaving 9 bases between. The germline gives CDR1 LGHNA, CDR2 YSLEER. Time point noted: pre-sensitization, week 0. Documented treatment: therapeutic diphenylcyclopropenone sensitization with weekly scalp DPC. This sequence originates from a woman between 18 and 29 years old with alopecia areata. Some clones in this sample may be carry-over from other donors' samples. This chain links TRBV4-3 with TRBJ2-1, with D perhaps being TRBD1 or TRBD2 (5 bases each). Sequenced here: whole blood, sampled in connection with sensitization to the hapten diphenylcyclopropenone (DPC). As DNA, the CDR3 is TGCGCCAGCAGCCCCGGGGCCACCTACAATGAGCAGTTCTTC. Protein: CASSPGATYNEQFF.